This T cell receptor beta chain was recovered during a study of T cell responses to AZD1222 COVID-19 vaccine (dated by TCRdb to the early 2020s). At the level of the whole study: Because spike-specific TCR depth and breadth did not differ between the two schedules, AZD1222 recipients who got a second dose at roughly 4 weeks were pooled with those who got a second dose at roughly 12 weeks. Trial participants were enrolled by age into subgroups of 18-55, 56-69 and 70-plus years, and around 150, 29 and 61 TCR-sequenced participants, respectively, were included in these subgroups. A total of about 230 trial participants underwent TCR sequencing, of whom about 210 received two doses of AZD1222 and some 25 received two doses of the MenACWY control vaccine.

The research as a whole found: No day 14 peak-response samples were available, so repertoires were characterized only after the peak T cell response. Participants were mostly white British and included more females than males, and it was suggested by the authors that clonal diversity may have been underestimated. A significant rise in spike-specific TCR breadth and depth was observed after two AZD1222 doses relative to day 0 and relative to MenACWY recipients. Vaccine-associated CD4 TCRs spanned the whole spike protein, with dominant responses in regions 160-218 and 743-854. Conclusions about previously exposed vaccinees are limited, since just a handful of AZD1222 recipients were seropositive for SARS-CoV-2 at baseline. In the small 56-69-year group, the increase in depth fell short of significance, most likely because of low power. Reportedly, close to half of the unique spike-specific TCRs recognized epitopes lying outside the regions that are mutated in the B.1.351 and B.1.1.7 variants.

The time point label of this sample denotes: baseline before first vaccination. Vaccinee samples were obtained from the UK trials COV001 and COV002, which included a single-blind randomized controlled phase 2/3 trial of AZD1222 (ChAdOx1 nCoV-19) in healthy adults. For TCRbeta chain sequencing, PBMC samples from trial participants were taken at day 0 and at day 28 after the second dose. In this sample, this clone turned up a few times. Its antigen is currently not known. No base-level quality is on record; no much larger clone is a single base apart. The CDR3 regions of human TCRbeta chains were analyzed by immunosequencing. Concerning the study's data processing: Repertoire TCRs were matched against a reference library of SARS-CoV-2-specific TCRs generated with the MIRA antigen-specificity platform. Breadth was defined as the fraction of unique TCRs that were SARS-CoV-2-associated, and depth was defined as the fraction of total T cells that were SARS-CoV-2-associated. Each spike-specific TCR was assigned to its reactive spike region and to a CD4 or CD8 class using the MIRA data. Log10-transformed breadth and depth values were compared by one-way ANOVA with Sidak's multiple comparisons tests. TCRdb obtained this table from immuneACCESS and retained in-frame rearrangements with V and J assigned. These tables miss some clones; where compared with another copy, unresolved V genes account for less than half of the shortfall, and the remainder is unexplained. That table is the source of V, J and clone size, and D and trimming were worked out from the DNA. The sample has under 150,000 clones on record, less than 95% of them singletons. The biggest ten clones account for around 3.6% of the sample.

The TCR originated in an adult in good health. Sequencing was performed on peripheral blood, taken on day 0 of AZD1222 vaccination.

The nucleotide sequence is TGTGCCATCAGGGGGGGACAGGGCTACACTGAAGCTTTCTTT. This sequence encodes CAIRGGQGYTEAFF. The V and J genes are TRBV10-3 and TRBJ1-1; 9 bases in between match TRBD1. For this chain, trimming is 6 bases at the V end and 3 bases at the J end, and the number of junction bases without a gene match is 5. According to the germline V gene, CDR1 reads ENHRY and CDR2 reads SYGVKD. Counted from cysteine to phenylalanine, this CDR3 has 14 amino acids. Only CDR3 DNA remains: 42 bases, in frame from the first base.